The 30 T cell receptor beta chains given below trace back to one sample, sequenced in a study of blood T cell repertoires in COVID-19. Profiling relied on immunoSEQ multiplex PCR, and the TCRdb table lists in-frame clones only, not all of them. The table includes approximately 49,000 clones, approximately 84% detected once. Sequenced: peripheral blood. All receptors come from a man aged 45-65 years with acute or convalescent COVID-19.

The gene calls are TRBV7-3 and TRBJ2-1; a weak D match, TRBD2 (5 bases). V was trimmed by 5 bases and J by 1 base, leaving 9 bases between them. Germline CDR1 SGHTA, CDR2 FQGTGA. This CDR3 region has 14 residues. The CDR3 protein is CASSPPGSYNEQFF. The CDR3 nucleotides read TGTGCCAGCAGCCCGCCGGGATCCTACAATGAGCAGTTCTTC.

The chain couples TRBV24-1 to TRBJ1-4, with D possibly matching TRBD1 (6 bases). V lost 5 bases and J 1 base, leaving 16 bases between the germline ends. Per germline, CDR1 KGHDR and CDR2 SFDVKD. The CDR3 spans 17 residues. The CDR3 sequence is CATSARQVLITNEKLFF. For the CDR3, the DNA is TGTGCCACCAGTGCCCGACAGGTCTTGATAACTAATGAAAAACTGTTTTTT.

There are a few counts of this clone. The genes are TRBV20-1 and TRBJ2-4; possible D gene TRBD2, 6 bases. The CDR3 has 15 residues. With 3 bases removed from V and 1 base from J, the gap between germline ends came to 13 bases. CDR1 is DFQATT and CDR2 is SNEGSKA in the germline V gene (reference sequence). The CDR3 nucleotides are TGCAGTGCTAGTACTAGCTTCCTGGCCAAAAACATTCAGTACTTC. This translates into CSASTSFLAKNIQYF.

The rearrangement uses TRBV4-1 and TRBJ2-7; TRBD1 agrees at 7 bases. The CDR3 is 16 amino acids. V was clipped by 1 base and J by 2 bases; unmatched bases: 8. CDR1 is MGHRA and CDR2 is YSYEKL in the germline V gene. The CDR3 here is CASSQGDRAGAYEQYF. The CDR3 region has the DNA TGCGCCAGCAGCCAAGGCGACAGGGCCGGAGCCTACGAGCAGTACTTC.

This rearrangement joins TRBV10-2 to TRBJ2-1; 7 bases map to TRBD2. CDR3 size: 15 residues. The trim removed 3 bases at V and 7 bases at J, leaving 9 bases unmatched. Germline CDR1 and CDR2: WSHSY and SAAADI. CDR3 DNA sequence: TGCGCCAGCAGTGATGGGACTACCTTCGAAAATGAGCAGTTCTTC. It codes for CASSDGTTFENEQFF.

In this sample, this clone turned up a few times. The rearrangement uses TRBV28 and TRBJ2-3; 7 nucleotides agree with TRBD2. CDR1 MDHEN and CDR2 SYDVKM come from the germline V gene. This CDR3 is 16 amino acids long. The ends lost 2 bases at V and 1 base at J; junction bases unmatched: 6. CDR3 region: CASSLTAGAGTDTQYF. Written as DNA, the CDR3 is TGTGCCAGCAGTTTAACGGCGGGAGCCGGCACAGATACGCAGTATTTT.

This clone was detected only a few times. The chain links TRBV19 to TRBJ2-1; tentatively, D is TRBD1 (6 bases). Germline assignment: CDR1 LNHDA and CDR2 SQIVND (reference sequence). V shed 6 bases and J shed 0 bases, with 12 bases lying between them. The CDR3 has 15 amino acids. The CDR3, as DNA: TGTGCCAGTAGCTGGGGACATCCCTCCTACAATGAGCAGTTCTTC. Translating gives CASSWGHPSYNEQFF.

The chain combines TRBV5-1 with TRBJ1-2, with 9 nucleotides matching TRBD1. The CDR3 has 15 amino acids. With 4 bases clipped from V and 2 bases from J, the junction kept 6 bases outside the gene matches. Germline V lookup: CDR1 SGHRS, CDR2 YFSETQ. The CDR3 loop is CASSKQGAENYGYTF. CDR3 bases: TGCGCCAGCAGCAAACAGGGGGCGGAGAACTATGGCTACACCTTC.

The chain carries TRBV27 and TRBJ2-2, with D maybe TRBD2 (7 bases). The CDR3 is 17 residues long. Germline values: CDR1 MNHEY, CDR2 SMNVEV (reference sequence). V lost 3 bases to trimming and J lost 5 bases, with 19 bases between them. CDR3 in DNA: TGTGCCAGCAGTTTTCTTGCGGGGGCGGGTGGAACCGGGGAGCTGTTTTTT. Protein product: CASSFLAGAGGTGELFF.

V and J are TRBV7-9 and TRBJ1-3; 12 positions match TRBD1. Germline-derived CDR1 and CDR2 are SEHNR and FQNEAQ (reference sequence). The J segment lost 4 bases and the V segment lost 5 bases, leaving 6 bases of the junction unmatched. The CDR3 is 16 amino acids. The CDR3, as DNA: TGTGCCAGCAGCGCGGGACAGGGGGCGCGAGGAAACACCATATATTTT. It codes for CASSAGQGARGNTIYF.

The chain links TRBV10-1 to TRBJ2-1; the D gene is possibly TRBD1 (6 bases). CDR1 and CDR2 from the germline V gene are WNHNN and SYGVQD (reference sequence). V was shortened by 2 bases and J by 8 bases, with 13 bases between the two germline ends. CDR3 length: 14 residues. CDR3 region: CASSEGGLGDEQFF. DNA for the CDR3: TGCGCCAGCAGTGAGGGGGGCCTCGGGGATGAGCAGTTCTTC.

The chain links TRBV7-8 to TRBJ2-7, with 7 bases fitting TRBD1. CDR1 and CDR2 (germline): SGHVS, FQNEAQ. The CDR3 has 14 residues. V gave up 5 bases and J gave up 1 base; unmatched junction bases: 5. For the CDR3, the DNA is TGTGCCAGCAGCGTACCGGGACAGTCCTACGAGCAGTACTTC. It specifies CASSVPGQSYEQYF.

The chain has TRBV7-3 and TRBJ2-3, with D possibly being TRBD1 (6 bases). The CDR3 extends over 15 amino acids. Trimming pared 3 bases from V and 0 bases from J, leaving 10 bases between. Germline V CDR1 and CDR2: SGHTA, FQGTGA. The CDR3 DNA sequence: TGTGCCAGCAGCTTCGCAGGGGCTAGCACAGATACGCAGTATTTT. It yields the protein CASSFAGASTDTQYF.

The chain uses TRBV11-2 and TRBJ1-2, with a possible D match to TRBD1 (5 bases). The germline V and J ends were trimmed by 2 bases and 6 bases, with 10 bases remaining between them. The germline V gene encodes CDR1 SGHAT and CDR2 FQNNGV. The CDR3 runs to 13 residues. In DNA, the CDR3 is TGTGCCAGCAGCTTATTCGAAGGGGATGGCTACACCTTC. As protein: CASSLFEGDGYTF. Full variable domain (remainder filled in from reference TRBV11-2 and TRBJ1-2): EAGVAQSPRYKIIEKRQSVAFWCNPISGHATLYWYQQILGQGPKLLIQFQNNGVVDDSQLPKDRFSAERLKGVDSTLKIQPAKLEDSAVYLCASSLFEGDGYTFGSGTRLTVV.

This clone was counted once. Here the CDR3 reads CASSWDRASSNYGYTF. The CDR3 DNA reads TGTGCCAGCAGTTGGGACAGGGCGTCTTCTAACTATGGCTACACCTTC. The chain links TRBV6-2 or TRBV6-3 to TRBJ1-2, with 9 bases matching TRBD1. CDR1 and CDR2 (germline): MNHEY, SVGEGT. There are 16 residues in the CDR3. V trimming: 4 bases; J trimming: 0 bases; junction bases outside the gene matches: 6.

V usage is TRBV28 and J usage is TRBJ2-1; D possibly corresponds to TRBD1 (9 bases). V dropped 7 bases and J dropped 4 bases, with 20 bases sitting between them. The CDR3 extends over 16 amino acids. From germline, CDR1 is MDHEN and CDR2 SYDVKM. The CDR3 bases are TGTGCCAGCACTTCCCGGGGGGGACAGGGTTACAATGAGCAGTTCTTC. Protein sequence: CASTSRGGQGYNEQFF. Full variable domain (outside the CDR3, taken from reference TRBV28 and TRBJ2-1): DVKVTQSSRYLVKRTGEKVFLECVQDMDHENMFWYRQDPGLGLRLIYFSYDVKMKEKGDIPEGYSVSREKKERFSLILESASTNQTSMYLCASTSRGGQGYNEQFFGPGTRLTVL.

In DNA, the CDR3 is TGTGCCAGCAGTTTAGGCGGCAGGGGTTTTTCGCAGTACTTC. It specifies CASSLGGRGFSQYF. The rearrangement links TRBV27 to TRBJ2-7, with D perhaps matching TRBD1 (6 bases). The CDR3 covers 14 residues. V was pared by 2 bases and J by 9 bases, with 17 bases between. In germline, CDR1 is MNHEY, CDR2 SMNVEV (reference sequence).

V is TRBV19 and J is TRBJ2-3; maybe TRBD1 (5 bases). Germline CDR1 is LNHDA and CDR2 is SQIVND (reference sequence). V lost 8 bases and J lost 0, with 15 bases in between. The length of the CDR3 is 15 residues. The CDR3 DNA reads TGTGCCAGTGGCCTATCGACAGATAGCACAGATACGCAGTATTTT. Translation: CASGLSTDSTDTQYF.

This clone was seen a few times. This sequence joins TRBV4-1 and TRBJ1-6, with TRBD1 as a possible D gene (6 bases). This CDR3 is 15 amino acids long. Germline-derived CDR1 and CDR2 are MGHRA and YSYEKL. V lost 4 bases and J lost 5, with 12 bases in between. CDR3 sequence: CASSPAGANNSPLHF. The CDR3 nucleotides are TGCGCCAGCAGCCCCGCGGGGGCGAATAATTCACCCCTCCACTTT.

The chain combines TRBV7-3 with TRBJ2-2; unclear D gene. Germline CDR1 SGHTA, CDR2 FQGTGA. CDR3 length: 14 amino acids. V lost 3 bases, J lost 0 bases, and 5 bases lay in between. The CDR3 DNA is TGTGCCAGCAGCTTCGGTGCGAACACCGGGGAGCTGTTTTTT. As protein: CASSFGANTGELFF. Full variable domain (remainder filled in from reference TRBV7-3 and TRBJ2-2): GAGVSQTPSNKVTEKGKYVELRCDPISGHTALYWYRQSLGQGPEFLIYFQGTGAADDSGLPNDRFFAVRPEGSVSTLKIQRTERGDSAVYLCASSFGANTGELFFGEGSRLTVL.

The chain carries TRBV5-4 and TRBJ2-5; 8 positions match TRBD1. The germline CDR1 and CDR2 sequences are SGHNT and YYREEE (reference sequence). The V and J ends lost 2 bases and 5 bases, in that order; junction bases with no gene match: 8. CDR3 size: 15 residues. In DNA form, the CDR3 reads TGTGCCAGCAGCTTACGACAGGGGACCGGGGAGACCCAGTACTTC. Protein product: CASSLRQGTGETQYF.

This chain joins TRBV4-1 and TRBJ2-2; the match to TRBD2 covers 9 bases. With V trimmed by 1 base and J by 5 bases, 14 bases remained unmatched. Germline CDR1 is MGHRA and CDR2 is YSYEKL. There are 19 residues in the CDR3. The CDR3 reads CASSQAWLAGSRGTGELFF. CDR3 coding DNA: TGCGCCAGCAGCCAAGCGTGGCTAGCGGGGTCCCGGGGGACCGGGGAGCTGTTTTTT.

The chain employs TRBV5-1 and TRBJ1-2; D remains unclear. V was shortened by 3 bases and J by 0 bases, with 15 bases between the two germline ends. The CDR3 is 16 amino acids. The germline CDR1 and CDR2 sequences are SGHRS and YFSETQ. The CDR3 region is CASSSTGKTANYGYTF. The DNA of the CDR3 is TGCGCCAGCAGCTCGACCGGGAAGACGGCTAACTATGGCTACACCTTC.

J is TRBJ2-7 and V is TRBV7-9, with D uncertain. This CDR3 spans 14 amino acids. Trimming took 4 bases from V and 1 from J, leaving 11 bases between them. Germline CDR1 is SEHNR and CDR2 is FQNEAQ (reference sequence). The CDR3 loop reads CASSSSRGSYEQYF. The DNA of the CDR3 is TGTGCCAGCAGCTCATCGAGAGGATCCTACGAGCAGTACTTC. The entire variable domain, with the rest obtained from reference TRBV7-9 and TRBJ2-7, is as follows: DTGVSQNPRHKITKRGQNVTFRCDPISEHNRLYWYRQTLGQGPEFLTYFQNEAQLEKSRLLSDRFSAERPKGSFSTLEIQRTEQGDSAMYLCASSSSRGSYEQYFGPGTRLTVT.

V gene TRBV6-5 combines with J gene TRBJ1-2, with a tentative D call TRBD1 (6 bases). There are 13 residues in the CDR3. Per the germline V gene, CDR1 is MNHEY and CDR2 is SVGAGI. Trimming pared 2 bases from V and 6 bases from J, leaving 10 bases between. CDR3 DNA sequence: TGTGCCAGCAGTTACGGCCAGGGGAATGGCTACACCTTC. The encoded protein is CASSYGQGNGYTF.

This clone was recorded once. This chain's CDR3 is CASSFAGALETQYF. The CDR3 DNA sequence: TGTGCCAGCAGCTTCGCGGGGGCCTTAGAGACCCAGTACTTC. This chain uses TRBV7-3 with TRBJ2-5; D perhaps matches TRBD2 (7 bases). Per germline, CDR1 SGHTA and CDR2 FQGTGA. This CDR3 has 14 residues. V was shortened by 3 bases and J by 4 bases, with 12 bases between the two germline ends.

The CDR3 DNA reads as TGTGCCAGCAGTGATAAGTCCAGTTCGAACACTGAAGCTTTCTTT. Encoded protein: CASSDKSSSNTEAFF. J is TRBJ1-1 and V is TRBV6-1; D is unclear. Trimming pared 3 bases from V and 1 base from J, leaving 12 bases between. CDR3 length: 15 residues. The germline gives CDR1 MNHNS, CDR2 SASEGT.

CDR3 sequence (DNA): TGCGCCTCGGAGGAGGGGAGCACAGATACGCAGTATTTT. This sequence encodes CASEEGSTDTQYF. The rearrangement links TRBV5-1 to TRBJ2-3, with D perhaps matching TRBD2 (6 bases). The CDR3 runs to 13 residues. CDR1 SGHRS and CDR2 YFSETQ come from the germline V gene. Trimming cost V 10 bases and J 0 bases, with 12 bases left between them. Variable domain in full (rest from reference TRBV5-1 and TRBJ2-3): KAGVTQTPRYLIKTRGQQVTLSCSPISGHRSVSWYQQTPGQGLQFLFEYFSETQRNKGNFPGRFSGRQFSNSRSEMNVSTLELGDSALYLCASEEGSTDTQYFGPGTRLTVL.

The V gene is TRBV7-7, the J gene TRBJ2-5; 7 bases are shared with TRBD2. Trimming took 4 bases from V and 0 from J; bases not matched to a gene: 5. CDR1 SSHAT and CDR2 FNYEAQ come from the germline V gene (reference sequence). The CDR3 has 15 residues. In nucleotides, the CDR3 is TGTGCCAGCAGCTACGGGACTACCGACCAAGAGACCCAGTACTTC. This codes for CASSYGTTDQETQYF.

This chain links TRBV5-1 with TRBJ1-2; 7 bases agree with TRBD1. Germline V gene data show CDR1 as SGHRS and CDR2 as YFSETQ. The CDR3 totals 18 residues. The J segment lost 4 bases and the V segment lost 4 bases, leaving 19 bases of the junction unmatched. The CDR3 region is CASSPGGGQLRSGYGYTF. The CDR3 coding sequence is TGCGCCAGCAGCCCCGGGGGGGGACAGCTACGTTCTGGCTATGGCTACACCTTC.